A selection of T cell receptor beta chains follows, all from one sample in a study of regulatory T cells in long-lasting Graves disease. TCRdb fed the multiplex PCR reads into MiXCR, producing one record per CDR3 protein. Seen here are approximately 350,000 distinct CDR3 sequences, 15% to 20% observed once, and the top ten hold around 21%. These data also formed part of another study, on T cells in Graves' hyperthyroidism and ophthalmopathy.

The sample consisted of peripheral blood mononuclear cells (PBMCs), taken at new diagnosis, from a patient treated with antithyroid drugs. The receptors stem from a woman between 18 and 29 years old with Graves disease. CDR3s include the opening cysteine and the closing phenylalanine or tryptophan. D genes are given only for firm matches. Not every row has a clone size; where given, it reads once, few, many or a size class.

TRBJ2-7	many	TRBD2	TRBV6-2/TRBV6-3	CASRASGSHEQYF	TGTGCCAGCCGGGCTAGCGGCAGCCACGAGCAGTACTTC
TRBJ1-5	.	.	TRBV2	CASSEGSGSNQPQHF	TGTGCCAGCAGTGAAGGGAGCGGGAGCAATCAGCCCCAGCATTTT
TRBJ2-1	many	TRBD2	TRBV20-1	CSARDLGGDYSYNEQFF	TGCAGTGCTAGAGATTTGGGAGGGGACTACTCCTACAATGAGCAGTTCTTC
TRBJ2-1	many	.	TRBV3-1	CASSQEGRGEFF	TGTGCCAGCAGCCAAGAAGGAAGAGGGGAGTTCTTC
TRBJ1-2	few	TRBD1	TRBV3-1	CASSQQGAHGYTF	TGTGCCAGCAGCCAACAGGGGGCGCATGGCTACACCTTC
TRBJ2-7	.	TRBD1	TRBV13	CASSRGTGRYYEQYF	TGTGCCAGCAGTCGAGGGACAGGGAGATACTACGAGCAGTACTTC
TRBJ1-5	once	.	TRBV19	CASSSDHNYRADQPQHF	TGTGCCAGTAGTAGTGATCACAATTATCGTGCGGATCAGCCCCAGCATTTT
TRBJ2-7	.	TRBD1	TRBV2	CASRRQGLYEQYF	TGTGCCAGCAGAAGACAGGGATTGTACGAGCAGTACTTC
TRBJ2-7	many	TRBD2	TRBV20-1	CSPRGTSGSYEQYF	TGCAGTCCAAGGGGGACTAGCGGGAGTTACGAGCAGTACTTC
TRBJ2-1	.	TRBD2	TRBV4-2	CASSQQGGGASYSEQFF	TGTGCCAGCAGCCAACAAGGCGGGGGGGCCTCCTACAGTGAGCAGTTCTTC
TRBJ2-7	many	.	TRBV11-2	CASSYTLAGSYEQYF	TGTGCCAGCAGCTACACTCTGGCGGGCTCCTACGAGCAGTACTTC
TRBJ1-3	many	.	TRBV20-1	CSASPSSLGDTIYF	TGCAGTGCTAGTCCCTCCTCGCTAGGCGACACCATATATTTT
TRBJ2-1	many	.	TRBV5-1	CASSLYGGQNNEQFF	TGCGCCAGCAGCTTGTACGGGGGGCAGAACAATGAGCAGTTCTTC
TRBJ2-7	many	TRBD2	TRBV5-1	CASRSSGPRSEQYF	TGCGCCAGCAGGTCTAGCGGTCCTCGGAGCGAGCAGTACTTC
TRBJ1-5	few	TRBD1	TRBV12-3/TRBV12-4	CASSGTGGLLQPQHF	TGTGCCAGCAGCGGGACAGGGGGCCTCCTTCAGCCCCAGCATTTT
TRBJ1-1	many	TRBD1	TRBV28	CASSSPTGGESEAFF	TGTGCCAGCAGTTCCCCGACAGGGGGCGAGAGTGAAGCTTTCTTT
TRBJ1-2	few	.	TRBV10-2	CASSVRGTNYGYTF	TGCGCCAGCAGTGTCCGCGGGACAAACTATGGCTACACCTTC
TRBJ2-4	few	TRBD2	TRBV28	CASSLLLAGTKNIQYF	TGTGCCAGCAGTTTATTACTAGCGGGAACCAAAAACATTCAGTACTTC
TRBJ2-1	many	.	TRBV29-1	CSVEGVGRAYNEQFF	TGCAGCGTTGAGGGTGTGGGCAGAGCCTACAATGAGCAGTTCTTC
TRBJ2-7	many	TRBD1	TRBV18	CASSPPPGTGAYEQYF	TGTGCCAGCTCACCACCGCCGGGGACAGGGGCCTACGAGCAGTACTTC
TRBJ2-7	many	TRBD1	TRBV20-1	CSAEGQGTYEQYF	TGCAGTGCTGAGGGACAGGGGACCTACGAGCAGTACTTC
TRBJ1-2	many	.	TRBV5-1	CASTEDISNYGYTF	TGCGCCAGCACCGAGGACATTTCTAACTATGGCTACACCTTC
TRBJ1-1	many	.	TRBV2	CASSESRSTEAFF	TGTGCCAGCAGTGAAAGCCGGAGCACTGAAGCTTTCTTT
TRBJ2-2	many	.	TRBV18	CASSPPGRGTGELFF	TGTGCCAGCTCACCACCGGGAAGAGGAACCGGGGAGCTGTTTTTT
TRBJ1-6	few	.	TRBV4-1	CASSQADINNSPLHF	TGCGCCAGCAGCCAGGCGGACATTAATAATTCACCCCTCCACTTT
TRBJ2-2	few	.	TRBV5-6	CASSSAWGGLNGELFF	TGTGCCAGCAGCTCCGCGTGGGGGGGGCTGAACGGGGAGCTGTTTTTT
TRBJ1-2	many	TRBD1	TRBV12-3/TRBV12-4	CASSGKDRGNYGYTF	TGTGCCAGCAGTGGGAAGGACAGGGGGAATTATGGCTACACCTTC
TRBJ2-2	.	TRBD2	TRBV5-1	CASSLIQGGTGELFF	TGCGCCAGCAGCTTAATCCAGGGAGGGACCGGGGAGCTGTTTTTT
TRBJ1-6	few	.	TRBV6-1	CASIDRSSSYNSPLHF	TGTGCCAGCATCGACCGGTCGAGCTCCTATAATTCACCCCTCCACTTT
TRBJ2-7	.	TRBD2	TRBV28	CASSDPGTSGRYEQYF	TGCGCCAGCAGCGACCCCGGGACTAGCGGGAGGTACGAGCAGTACTTC
TRBJ2-7	.	.	TRBV6-5	CASSSLLRGSTYEQYF	TGTGCCAGCAGTTCCCTGCTTCGCGGGTCGACCTACGAGCAGTACTTC
TRBJ1-1	.	TRBD1	TRBV19	CASSPGQGSEAFF	TGTGCCAGTAGCCCGGGACAGGGCTCTGAAGCTTTCTTT
TRBJ2-3	many	.	TRBV5-1	CASVRDDTDTQYF	TGCGCCAGTGTTAGGGACGACACAGATACGCAGTATTTT
TRBJ1-6	few	TRBD1	TRBV28	CASRDADRPNSPLHF	TGTGCCAGCAGGGACGCGGACAGGCCAAATTCACCCCTCCACTTT
TRBJ2-7	many	.	TRBV28	CASSREPPRSYEQYF	TGTGCCAGCAGTAGAGAGCCCCCCCGCTCCTACGAGCAGTACTTC
TRBJ2-5	many	TRBD1	TRBV12-3/TRBV12-4	CASSLGSGQGWETQYF	TGTGCCAGCAGTTTAGGGTCTGGACAGGGATGGGAGACCCAGTACTTC
TRBJ1-1	many	.	TRBV5-1	CASSLAGPPMNTEAFF	TGCGCCAGCAGCTTGGCCGGGCCCCCCATGAACACTGAAGCTTTCTTT
TRBJ2-1	few	TRBD2	TRBV12-3/TRBV12-4	CASSKLAGGLIDNEQFF	TGTGCCAGCAGCAAACTAGCGGGGGGGCTGATTGACAATGAGCAGTTCTTC
TRBJ1-1	many	.	TRBV28	CASRRVSTEAFF	TGTGCCAGCAGGCGGGTTTCCACTGAAGCTTTCTTT
TRBJ2-7	many	.	TRBV20-1	CSARLSYEQYF	TGCAGTGCAAGACTGTCCTACGAGCAGTACTTC
TRBJ1-2	many	.	TRBV6-5	CASSYSERVGGYTF	TGTGCCAGCAGTTACTCAGAGAGGGTGGGCGGCTACACCTTC
TRBJ2-1	.	.	TRBV19	CASSIGGHFSYNEQFF	TGTGCCAGTAGTATCGGGGGACACTTCTCCTACAATGAGCAGTTCTTC
TRBJ2-7	few	TRBD1	TRBV9	CASSVGQGGNEQYF	TGTGCCAGCAGCGTAGGACAGGGTGGCAACGAGCAGTACTTC
TRBJ2-1	.	TRBD2	TRBV5-1	CASSSTRTSGAYNEQFF	TGCGCCAGCAGCAGCACAAGGACTAGCGGAGCATACAATGAGCAGTTCTTC
TRBJ2-2	many	TRBD2	TRBV29-1	CSVETLAGVVAGELFF	TGCAGCGTTGAAACACTAGCGGGAGTCGTGGCCGGGGAGCTGTTTTTT
TRBJ2-7	many	TRBD2	TRBV6-2/TRBV6-3	CASSGGGSYEQYF	TGTGCCAGCAGTGGGGGGGGCTCCTACGAGCAGTACTTC
TRBJ2-5	many	.	TRBV7-2	CASRSGPSRPVETQYF	TGTGCCAGCAGGTCGGGGCCCTCCCGCCCCGTGGAGACCCAGTACTTC
TRBJ1-2	many	TRBD1	TRBV28	CASSFPRDRPLYGYTF	TGTGCCAGCAGTTTCCCCAGGGACAGGCCCTTGTATGGCTACACCTTC
TRBJ2-3	many	.	TRBV7-6	CASSPMGDRTDTQYF	TGTGCCAGCAGCCCCATGGGGGATCGCACAGATACGCAGTATTTT
TRBJ1-6	many	.	TRBV11-1	CASSLASGPLNSPLHF	TGTGCCAGCAGCTTAGCGTCGGGACCCCTGAATTCACCCCTCCACTTT
TRBJ1-6	.	.	TRBV7-9	CASSSWGGGYNSPLHF	TGTGCCAGCAGCTCGTGGGGGGGAGGCTATAATTCACCCCTCCACTTT
TRBJ1-2	.	.	TRBV19	CASSIDRRYGYTF	TGTGCCAGTAGTATAGATCGGCGCTATGGCTACACCTTC
TRBJ2-3	few	TRBD2	TRBV7-9	CASRTGGDTQYF	TGTGCCAGCAGAACGGGGGGGGATACGCAGTATTTT